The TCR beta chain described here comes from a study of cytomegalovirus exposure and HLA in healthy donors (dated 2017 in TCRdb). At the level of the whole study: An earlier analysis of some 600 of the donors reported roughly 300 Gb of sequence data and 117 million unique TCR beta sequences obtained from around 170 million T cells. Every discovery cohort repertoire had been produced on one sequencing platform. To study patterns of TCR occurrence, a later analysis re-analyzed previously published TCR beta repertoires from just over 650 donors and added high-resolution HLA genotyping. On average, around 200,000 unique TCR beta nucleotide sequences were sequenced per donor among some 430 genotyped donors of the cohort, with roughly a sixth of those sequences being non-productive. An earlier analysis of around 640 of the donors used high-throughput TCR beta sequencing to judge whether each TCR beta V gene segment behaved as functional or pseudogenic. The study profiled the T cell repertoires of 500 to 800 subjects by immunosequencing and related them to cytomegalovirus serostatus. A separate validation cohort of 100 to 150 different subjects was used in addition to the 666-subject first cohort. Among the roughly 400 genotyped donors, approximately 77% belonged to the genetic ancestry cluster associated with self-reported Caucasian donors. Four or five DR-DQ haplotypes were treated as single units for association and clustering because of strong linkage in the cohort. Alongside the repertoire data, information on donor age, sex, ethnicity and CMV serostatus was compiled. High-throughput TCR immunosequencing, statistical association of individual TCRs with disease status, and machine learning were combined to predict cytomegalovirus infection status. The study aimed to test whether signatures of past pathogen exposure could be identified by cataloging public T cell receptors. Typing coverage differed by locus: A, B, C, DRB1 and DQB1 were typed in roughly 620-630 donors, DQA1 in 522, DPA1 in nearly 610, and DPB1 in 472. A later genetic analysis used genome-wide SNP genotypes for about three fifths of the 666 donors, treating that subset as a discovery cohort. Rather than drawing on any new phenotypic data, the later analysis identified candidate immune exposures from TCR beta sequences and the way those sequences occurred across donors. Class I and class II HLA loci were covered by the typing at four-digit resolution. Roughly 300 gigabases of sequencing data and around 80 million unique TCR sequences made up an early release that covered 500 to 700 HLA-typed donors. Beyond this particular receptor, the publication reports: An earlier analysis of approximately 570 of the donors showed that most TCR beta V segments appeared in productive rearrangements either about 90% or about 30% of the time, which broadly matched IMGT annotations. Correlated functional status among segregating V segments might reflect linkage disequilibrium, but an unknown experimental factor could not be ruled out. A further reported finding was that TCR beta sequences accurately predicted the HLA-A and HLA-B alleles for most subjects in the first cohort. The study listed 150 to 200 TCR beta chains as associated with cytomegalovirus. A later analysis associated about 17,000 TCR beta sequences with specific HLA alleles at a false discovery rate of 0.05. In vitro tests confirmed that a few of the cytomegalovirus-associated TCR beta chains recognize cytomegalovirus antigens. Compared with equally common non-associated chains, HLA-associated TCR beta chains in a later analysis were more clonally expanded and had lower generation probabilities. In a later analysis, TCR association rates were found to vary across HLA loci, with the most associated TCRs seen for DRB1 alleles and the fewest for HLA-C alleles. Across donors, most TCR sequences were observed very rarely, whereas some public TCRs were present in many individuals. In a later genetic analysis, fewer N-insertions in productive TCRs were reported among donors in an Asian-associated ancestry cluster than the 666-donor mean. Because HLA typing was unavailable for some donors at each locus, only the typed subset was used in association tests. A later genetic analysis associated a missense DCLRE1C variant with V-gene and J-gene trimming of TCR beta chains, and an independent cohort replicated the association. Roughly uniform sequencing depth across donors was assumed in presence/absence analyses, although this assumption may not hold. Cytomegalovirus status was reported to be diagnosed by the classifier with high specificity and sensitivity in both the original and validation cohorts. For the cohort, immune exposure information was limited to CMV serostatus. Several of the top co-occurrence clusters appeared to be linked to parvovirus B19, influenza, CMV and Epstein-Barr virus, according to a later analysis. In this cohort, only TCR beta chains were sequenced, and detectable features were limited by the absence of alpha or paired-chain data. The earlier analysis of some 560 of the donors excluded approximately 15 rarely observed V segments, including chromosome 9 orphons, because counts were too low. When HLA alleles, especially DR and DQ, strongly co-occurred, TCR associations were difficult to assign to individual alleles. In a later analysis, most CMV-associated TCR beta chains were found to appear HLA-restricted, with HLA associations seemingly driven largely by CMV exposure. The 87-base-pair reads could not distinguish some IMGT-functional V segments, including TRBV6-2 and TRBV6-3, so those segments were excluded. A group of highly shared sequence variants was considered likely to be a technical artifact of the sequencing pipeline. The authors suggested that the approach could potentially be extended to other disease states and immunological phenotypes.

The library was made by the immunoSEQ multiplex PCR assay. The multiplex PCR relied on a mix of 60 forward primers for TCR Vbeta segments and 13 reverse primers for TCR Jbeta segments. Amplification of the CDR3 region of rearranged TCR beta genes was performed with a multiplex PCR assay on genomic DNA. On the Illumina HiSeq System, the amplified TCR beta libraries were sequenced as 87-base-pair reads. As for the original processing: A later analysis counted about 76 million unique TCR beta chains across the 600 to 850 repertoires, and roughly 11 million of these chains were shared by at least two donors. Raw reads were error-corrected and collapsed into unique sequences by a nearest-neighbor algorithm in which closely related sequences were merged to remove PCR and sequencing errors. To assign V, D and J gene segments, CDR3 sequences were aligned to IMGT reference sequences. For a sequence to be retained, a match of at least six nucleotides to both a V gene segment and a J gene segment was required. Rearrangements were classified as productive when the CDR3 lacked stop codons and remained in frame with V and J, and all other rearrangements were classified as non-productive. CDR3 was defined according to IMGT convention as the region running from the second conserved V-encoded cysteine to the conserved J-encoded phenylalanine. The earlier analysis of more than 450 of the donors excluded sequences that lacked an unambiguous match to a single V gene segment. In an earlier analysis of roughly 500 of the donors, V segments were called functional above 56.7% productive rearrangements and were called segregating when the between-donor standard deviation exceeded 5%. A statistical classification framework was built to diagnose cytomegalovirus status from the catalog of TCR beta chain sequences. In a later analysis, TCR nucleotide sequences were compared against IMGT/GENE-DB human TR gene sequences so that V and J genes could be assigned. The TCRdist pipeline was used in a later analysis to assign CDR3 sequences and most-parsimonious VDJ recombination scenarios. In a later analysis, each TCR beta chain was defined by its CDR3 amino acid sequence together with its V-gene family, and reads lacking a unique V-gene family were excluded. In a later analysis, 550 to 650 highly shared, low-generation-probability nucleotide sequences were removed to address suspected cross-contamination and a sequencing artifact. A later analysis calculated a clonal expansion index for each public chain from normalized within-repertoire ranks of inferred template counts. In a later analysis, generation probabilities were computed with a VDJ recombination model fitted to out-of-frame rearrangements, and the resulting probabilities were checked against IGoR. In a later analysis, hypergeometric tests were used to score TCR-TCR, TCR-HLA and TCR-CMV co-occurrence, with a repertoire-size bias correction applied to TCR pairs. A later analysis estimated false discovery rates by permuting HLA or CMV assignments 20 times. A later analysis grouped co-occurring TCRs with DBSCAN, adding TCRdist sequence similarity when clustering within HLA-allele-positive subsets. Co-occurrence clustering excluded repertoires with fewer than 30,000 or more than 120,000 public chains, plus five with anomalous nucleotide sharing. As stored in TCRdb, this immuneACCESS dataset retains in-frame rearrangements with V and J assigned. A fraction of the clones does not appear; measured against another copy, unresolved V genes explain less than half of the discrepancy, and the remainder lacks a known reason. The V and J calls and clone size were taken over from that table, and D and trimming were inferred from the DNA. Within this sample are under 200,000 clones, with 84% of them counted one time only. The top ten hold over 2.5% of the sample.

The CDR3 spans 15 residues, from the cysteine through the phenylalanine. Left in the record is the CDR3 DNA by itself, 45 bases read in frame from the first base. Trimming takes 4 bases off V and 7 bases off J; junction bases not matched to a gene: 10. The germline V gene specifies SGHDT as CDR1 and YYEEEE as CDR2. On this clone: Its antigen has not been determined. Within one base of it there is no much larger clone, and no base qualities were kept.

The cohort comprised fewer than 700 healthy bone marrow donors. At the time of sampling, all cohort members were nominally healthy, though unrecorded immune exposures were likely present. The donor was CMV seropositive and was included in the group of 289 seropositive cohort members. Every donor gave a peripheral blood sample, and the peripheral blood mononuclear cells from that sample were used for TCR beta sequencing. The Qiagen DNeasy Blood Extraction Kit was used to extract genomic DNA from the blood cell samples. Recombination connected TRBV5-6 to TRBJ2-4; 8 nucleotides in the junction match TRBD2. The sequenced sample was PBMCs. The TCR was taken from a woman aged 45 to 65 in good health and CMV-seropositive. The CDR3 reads CASSTYGRGANIQYF. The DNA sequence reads TGTGCCAGCAGCACGTACGGGAGGGGTGCGAACATTCAGTACTTC.